The 11 T cell receptor beta chains below come from one sample, sequenced in a study of T-cell reconstitution after alpha-beta-depleted transplantation in children. Unique molecular identifiers featured in how the TCRbeta library was prepared. In TCRdb, the PCR reads were re-called with MiXCR into one record per CDR3 protein. The sample yields some 260,000 distinct CDR3 sequences, approximately 24% seen once. The sample was PBMCs, mostly from graft donor cells, taken 360 days after TCRalphabeta/CD19-depleted stem cell transplant. The receptors shown here come from a female patient aged 2-10 years who had a stem cell transplant for congenital amegakaryocytic thrombocytopenia, so the T cells may come from the graft donor.

The CDR3 DNA reads as TGTGCCAGCAGTTCAGGGCTTGGTCAGCCCCAGCATTTT. Its translation: CASSSGLGQPQHF. This sequence joins TRBV3-1 and TRBJ1-5; the D gene is possibly TRBD1 (5 bases). The CDR3 has 13 residues. Germline V gene lookup returns CDR1 LGHDT and CDR2 YNNKEL (reference sequence). V was pared by 6 bases and J by 6 bases, with 12 bases between. Looking up the rest from reference TRBV3-1 and TRBJ1-5 gives the full variable domain: DTAVSQTPKYLVTQMGNDKSIKCEQNLGHDTMYWYKQDSKKFLKIMFSYNNKELIINETVPNRFSPKSPDKAHLNLHINSLELGDSAVYFCASSSGLGQPQHFGDGTRLSIL.

This chain connects TRBV15 to TRBJ2-3; 11 bases are shared with TRBD2. With V trimmed by 0 bases and J by 3 bases, 11 bases remained unmatched. The CDR3 runs to 19 residues. Germline V lookup: CDR1 LNHNV, CDR2 YYDKDF (reference sequence). The CDR3 nucleotides are TGTGCCACCAGCAGAGATCTCAGACTAGCGGGAAAGAAGACAGATACGCAGTATTTT. Translation gives CATSRDLRLAGKKTDTQYF.

This chain connects TRBV3-1 to TRBJ2-1; D is undetermined. Trimming removed 4 bases from V and 2 bases from J, with 12 bases in between. The CDR3 spans 15 residues. Germline values: CDR1 LGHDT, CDR2 YNNKEL (reference sequence). The CDR3 region has the DNA TGTGCCAGCAGCCCTGGTTGGGGAACCTACAATGAGCAGTTCTTC. This translates into CASSPGWGTYNEQFF.

This clonotype has a count of ten or more. The chain carries TRBV12-3 or TRBV12-4 and TRBJ2-4; 7 positions agree with TRBD1. CDR3 size: 14 residues. V was clipped by 6 bases and J by 7 bases; unmatched bases: 9. CDR3 region: CASRTGNGNNIQYF. CDR3 nucleotides: TGTGCCAGCAGGACAGGGAATGGGAATAACATTCAGTACTTC.

V gene TRBV5-1 combines with J gene TRBJ1-1; TRBD1 might be the D (5 bases). This CDR3 is 15 amino acids long. Germline V gives CDR1 SGHRS, CDR2 YFSETQ. V lost 3 bases and J 5 bases, leaving 17 bases between the germline ends. The CDR3 DNA follows: TGCGCCAGCAGCTCGGACACACCCGGGTATACTGAAGCTTTCTTT. Translation: CASSSDTPGYTEAFF.

V gene TRBV28 combines with J gene TRBJ2-3; no clear D gene. The germline V gene has CDR1 MDHEN and CDR2 SYDVKM. The CDR3 loop spans 14 amino acids. V lost 3 bases and J 0 bases, leaving 7 bases between the germline ends. CDR3: CASSFSRSTDTQYF. DNA of the CDR3: TGTGCCAGCAGTTTCTCTAGAAGCACAGATACGCAGTATTTT.

Points on this clonotype: Just one base apart from a much larger clone, this may be a read error. The chain combines TRBV27 with TRBJ1-2; D ambiguous. V was trimmed by 10 bases and J by 5 bases, leaving 17 bases between them. Germline V lookup: CDR1 MNHEY, CDR2 SMNVEV (reference sequence). The CDR3 runs to 13 residues. The CDR3, as DNA: TGTGCCATCAGCCCCCTCGGGAGATATGGCTACACCTTC. Protein sequence: CAISPLGRYGYTF.

This rearrangement joins TRBV7-9 to TRBJ2-2, with D unresolved. CDR3 length: 15 amino acids. The V gene's germline CDR1 is SEHNR and CDR2 FQNEAQ (reference sequence). V was shortened by 5 bases and J by 9 bases, with 19 bases between the two germline ends. The CDR3 coding sequence is TGTGCCAGCAGCGGGATGCCCGGACCCTCCCGGGAGCTGTTTTTT. It is translated as CASSGMPGPSRELFF.

This clonotype was counted a few times. The chain combines TRBV11-2 with TRBJ2-1, with D hard to call. The germline V gene encodes CDR1 SGHAT and CDR2 FQNNGV. V was trimmed by 2 bases and J by 0 bases, leaving 8 bases between them. The CDR3 totals 15 residues. The CDR3 DNA reads as TGTGCCAGCAGCTTATCCGAATCCTCCTACAATGAGCAGTTCTTC. Its translation is CASSLSESSYNEQFF.

This clonotype has ten or more counts. CDR3 nucleotide sequence: TGTGCCAGCAGCCTACCGGGACATAATGAGCAGTTCTTC. The encoded protein is CASSLPGHNEQFF. The V and J genes are TRBV7-7 and TRBJ2-1; TRBD1 might be the D (6 bases). CDR1 is SSHAT, CDR2 FNYEAQ, per germline (reference sequence). The CDR3 length is 13 residues. Trimming took 5 bases from V and 7 from J, leaving 12 bases between them.

The rearrangement joins TRBV29-1 to TRBJ2-1; D not certain. V lost 4 bases to trimming and J lost 8 bases, with 12 bases between them. This CDR3 spans 12 amino acids. Germline-derived CDR1 and CDR2 are SQVTM and ANQGSEA. Here the CDR3 reads CSVVATPHEQFF. The CDR3 DNA is TGCAGCGTTGTAGCTACCCCCCATGAGCAGTTCTTC.